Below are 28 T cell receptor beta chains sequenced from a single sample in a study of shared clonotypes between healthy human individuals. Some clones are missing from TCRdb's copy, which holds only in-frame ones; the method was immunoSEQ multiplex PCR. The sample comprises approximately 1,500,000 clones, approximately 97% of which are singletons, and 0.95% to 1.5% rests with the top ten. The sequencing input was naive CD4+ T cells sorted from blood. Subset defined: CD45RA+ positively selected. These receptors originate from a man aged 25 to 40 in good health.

The CDR3: CASSTRLASSSEQYF. The DNA for the CDR3 is TGTGCCAGCAGCACCCGACTAGCATCGAGTAGCGAGCAGTACTTC. The rearrangement joins TRBV7-2 to TRBJ2-7, with 7 bases identical to TRBD2. This CDR3 has 15 residues. Germline CDR1 reads SGHTA; CDR2 reads FQGNSA. The ends lost 5 bases at V and 6 bases at J; junction bases unmatched: 13.

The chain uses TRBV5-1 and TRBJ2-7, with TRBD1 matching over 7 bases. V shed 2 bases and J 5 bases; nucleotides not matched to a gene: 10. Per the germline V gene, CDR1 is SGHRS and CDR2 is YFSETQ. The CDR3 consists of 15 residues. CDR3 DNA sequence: TGCGCCAGCAGCTTAATACCGGGACAGAGGCACGAGCAGTACTTC. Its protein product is CASSLIPGQRHEQYF. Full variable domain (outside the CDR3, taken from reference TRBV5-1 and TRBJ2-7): KAGVTQTPRYLIKTRGQQVTLSCSPISGHRSVSWYQQTPGQGLQFLFEYFSETQRNKGNFPGRFSGRQFSNSRSEMNVSTLELGDSALYLCASSLIPGQRHEQYFGPGTRLTVT.

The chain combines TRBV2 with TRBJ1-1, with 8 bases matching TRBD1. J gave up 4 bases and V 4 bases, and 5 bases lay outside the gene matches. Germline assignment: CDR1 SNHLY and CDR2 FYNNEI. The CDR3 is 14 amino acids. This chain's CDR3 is CASSGTRGPTEAFF. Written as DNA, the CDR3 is TGTGCCAGCAGTGGTACCAGGGGGCCCACTGAAGCTTTCTTT.

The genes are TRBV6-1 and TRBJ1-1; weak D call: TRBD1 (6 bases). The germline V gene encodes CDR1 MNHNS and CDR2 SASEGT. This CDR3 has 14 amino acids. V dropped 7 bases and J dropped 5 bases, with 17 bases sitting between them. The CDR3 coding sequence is TGTGCCAGCACCGAGGGGGGGGCGCGGACTGAAGCTTTCTTT. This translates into CASTEGGARTEAFF.

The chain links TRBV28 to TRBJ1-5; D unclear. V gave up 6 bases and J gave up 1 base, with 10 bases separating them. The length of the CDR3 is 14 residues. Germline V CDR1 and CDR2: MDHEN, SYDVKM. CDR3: CASRPPTSNQPQHF. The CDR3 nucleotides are TGTGCCAGCAGGCCCCCCACGAGCAATCAGCCCCAGCATTTT.

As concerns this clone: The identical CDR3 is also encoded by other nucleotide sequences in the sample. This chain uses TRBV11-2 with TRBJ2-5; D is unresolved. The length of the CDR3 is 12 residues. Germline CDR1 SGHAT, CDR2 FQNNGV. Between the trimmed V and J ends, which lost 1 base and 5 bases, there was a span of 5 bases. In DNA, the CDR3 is TGTGCCAGCAGCTTAGTAGGGGAGACCCAGTACTTC. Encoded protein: CASSLVGETQYF. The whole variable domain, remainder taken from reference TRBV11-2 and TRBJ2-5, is EAGVAQSPRYKIIEKRQSVAFWCNPISGHATLYWYQQILGQGPKLLIQFQNNGVVDDSQLPKDRFSAERLKGVDSTLKIQPAKLEDSAVYLCASSLVGETQYFGPGTRLLVL.

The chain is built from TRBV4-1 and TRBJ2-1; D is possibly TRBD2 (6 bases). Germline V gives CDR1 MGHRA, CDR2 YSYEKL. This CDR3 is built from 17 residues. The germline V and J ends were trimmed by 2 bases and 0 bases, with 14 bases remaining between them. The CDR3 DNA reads TGCGCCAGCAGCCAACCCGGGGGAGAGGCCTCCTACAATGAGCAGTTCTTC. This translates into CASSQPGGEASYNEQFF.

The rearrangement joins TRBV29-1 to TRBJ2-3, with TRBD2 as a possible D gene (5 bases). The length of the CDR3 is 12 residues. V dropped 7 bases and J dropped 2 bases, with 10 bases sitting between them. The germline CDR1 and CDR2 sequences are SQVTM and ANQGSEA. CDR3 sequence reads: CSGRGLTDTQYF. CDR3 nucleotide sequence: TGCAGCGGACGGGGTCTCACAGATACGCAGTATTTT.

This CDR3 is CASSLEQGAPYEQYF. In nucleotides, the CDR3 is TGTGCCAGCAGCTTAGAACAGGGGGCACCCTACGAGCAGTACTTC. J is TRBJ2-7 and V is TRBV7-2; TRBD1 aligns across 9 bases. With V trimmed by 1 base and J by 2 bases, 3 bases remained unmatched. This CDR3 comprises 15 residues. CDR1 and CDR2 from the germline V gene are SGHTA and FQGNSA. The variable domain in full, with the rest retrieved from reference TRBV7-2 and TRBJ2-7, is GAGVSQSPSNKVTEKGKDVELRCDPISGHTALYWYRQSLGQGLEFLIYFQGNSAPDKSGLPSDRFSAERTGGSVSTLTIQRTQQEDSAVYLCASSLEQGAPYEQYFGPGTRLTVT.

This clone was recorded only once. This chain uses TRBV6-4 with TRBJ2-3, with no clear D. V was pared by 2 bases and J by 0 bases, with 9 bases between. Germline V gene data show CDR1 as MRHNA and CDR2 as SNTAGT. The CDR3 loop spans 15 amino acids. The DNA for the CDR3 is TGTGCCAGCAGTGACGTGGGTTCTAGCACAGATACGCAGTATTTT. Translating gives CASSDVGSSTDTQYF.

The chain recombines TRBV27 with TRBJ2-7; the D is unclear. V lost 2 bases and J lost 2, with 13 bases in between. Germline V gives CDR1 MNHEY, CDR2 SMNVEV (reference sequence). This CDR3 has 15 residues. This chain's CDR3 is CASSLVPGSTYEQYF. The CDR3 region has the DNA TGTGCCAGCAGTTTAGTGCCCGGGTCCACCTACGAGCAGTACTTC.

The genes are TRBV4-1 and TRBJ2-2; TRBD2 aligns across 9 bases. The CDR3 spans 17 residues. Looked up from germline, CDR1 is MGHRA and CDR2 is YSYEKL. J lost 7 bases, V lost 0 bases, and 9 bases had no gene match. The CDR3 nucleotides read TGCGCCAGCAGCCAAGATTCTGCGGGAGGGATGTTCGGGGAGCTGTTTTTT. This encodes CASSQDSAGGMFGELFF.

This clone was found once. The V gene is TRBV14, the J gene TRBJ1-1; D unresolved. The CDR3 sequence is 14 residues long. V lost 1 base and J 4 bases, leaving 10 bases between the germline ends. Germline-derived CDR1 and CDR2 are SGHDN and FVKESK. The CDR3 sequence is CASSQVFTFTEAFF. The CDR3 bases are TGTGCCAGCAGCCAAGTGTTCACCTTCACTGAAGCTTTCTTT.

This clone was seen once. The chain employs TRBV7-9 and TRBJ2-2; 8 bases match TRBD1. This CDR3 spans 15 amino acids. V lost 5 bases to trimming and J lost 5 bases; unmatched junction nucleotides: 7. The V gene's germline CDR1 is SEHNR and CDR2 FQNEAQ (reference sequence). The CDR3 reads CASSDPGQATGELFF. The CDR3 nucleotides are TGTGCCAGCAGCGATCCGGGACAGGCGACCGGGGAGCTGTTTTTT.

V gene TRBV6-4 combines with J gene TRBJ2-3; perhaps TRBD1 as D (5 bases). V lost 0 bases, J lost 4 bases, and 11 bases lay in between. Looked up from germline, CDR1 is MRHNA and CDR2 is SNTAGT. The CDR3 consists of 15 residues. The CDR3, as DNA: TGTGCCAGCAGTGACTCGAATCTAGGGGCAGATACGCAGTATTTT. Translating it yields CASSDSNLGADTQYF.

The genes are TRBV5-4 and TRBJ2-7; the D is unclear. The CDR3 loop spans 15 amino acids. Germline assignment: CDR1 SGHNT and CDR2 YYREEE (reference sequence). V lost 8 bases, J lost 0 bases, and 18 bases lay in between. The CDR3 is CASNSVGFTSYEQYF. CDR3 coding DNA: TGTGCCAGTAACTCGGTCGGATTTACCTCCTACGAGCAGTACTTC.

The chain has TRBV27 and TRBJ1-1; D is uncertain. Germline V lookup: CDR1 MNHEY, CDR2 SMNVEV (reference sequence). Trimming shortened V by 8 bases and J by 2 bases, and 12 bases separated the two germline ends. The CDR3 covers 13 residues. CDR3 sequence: CASRLSSNTEAFF. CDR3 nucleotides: TGTGCCAGCCGTCTATCCTCTAACACTGAAGCTTTCTTT.

The CDR3 loop is CASSLKPGGSGNTIYF. The CDR3 DNA sequence: TGTGCCAGCTCCCTTAAACCGGGGGGCTCTGGAAACACCATATATTTT. V gene TRBV18 combines with J gene TRBJ1-3; D is possibly TRBD1 (5 bases). Trimming left V 6 bases short and J 0 bases short, with 15 bases between. Germline V gene data show CDR1 as KGHSH and CDR2 as LQKENI. This CDR3 is built from 16 residues.

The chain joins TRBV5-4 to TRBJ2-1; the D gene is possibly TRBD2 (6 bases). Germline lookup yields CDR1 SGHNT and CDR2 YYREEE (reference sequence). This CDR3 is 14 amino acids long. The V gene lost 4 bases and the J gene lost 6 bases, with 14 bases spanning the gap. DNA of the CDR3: TGTGCCAGCAGCGTGGGGGGTTTGATCAATGAGCAGTTCTTC. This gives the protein CASSVGGLINEQFF.

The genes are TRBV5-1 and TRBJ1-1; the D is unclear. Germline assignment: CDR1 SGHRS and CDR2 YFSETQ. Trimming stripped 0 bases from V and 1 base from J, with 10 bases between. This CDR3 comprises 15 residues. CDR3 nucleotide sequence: TGCGCCAGCAGCTTGGTTCCGCTTGGGAACACTGAAGCTTTCTTT. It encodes CASSLVPLGNTEAFF.

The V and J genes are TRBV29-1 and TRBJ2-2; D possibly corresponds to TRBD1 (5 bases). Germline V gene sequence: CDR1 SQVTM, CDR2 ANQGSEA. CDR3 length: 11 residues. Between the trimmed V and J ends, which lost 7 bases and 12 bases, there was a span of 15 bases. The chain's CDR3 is CSGFGGHQLFF. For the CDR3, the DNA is TGCAGCGGATTCGGCGGACATCAGCTGTTTTTT.

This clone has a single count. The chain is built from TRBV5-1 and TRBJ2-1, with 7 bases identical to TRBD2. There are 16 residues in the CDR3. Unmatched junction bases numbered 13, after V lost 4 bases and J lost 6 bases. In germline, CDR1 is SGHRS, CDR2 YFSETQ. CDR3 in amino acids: CASSPGLVLRSNEQFF. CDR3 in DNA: TGCGCCAGCAGCCCCGGACTAGTCCTTCGGTCCAATGAGCAGTTCTTC.

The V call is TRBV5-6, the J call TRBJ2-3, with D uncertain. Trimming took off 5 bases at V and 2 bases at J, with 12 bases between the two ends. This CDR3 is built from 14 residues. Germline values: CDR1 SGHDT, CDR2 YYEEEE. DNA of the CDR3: TGTGCCAGCAGGGCGATCTTTCCCACAGATACGCAGTATTTT. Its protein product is CASRAIFPTDTQYF.

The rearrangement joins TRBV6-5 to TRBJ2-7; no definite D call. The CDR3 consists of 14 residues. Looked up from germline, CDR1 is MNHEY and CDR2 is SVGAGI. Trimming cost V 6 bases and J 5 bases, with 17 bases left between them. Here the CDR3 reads CASRTRQSSDEQYF. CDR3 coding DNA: TGTGCCAGCAGAACCAGGCAATCTAGTGACGAGCAGTACTTC.

The CDR3, as DNA: TGTGCCAGCTCACCGCTGGCAGATCCGGAGAGCACTGAAGCTTTCTTT. This gives the protein CASSPLADPESTEAFF. The chain has TRBV18 and TRBJ1-1, with D unclear. The CDR3 runs to 16 residues. The germline CDR1 and CDR2 sequences are KGHSH and LQKENI. V was trimmed by 3 bases and J by 4 bases, leaving 18 bases between them. Combining the CDR3 with reference TRBV18 and TRBJ1-1 gives the whole variable domain NAGVMQNPRHLVRRRGQEARLRCSPMKGHSHVYWYRQLPEEGLKFMVYLQKENIIDESGMPKERFSAEFPKEGPSILRIQQVVRGDSAAYFCASSPLADPESTEAFFGQGTRLTVV.

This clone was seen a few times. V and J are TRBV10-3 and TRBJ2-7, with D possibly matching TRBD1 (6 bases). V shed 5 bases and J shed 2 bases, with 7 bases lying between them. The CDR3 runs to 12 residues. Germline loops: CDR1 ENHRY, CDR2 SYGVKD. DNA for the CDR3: TGTGCCATCAGTCGGACAGCCTACGAGCAGTACTTC. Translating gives CAISRTAYEQYF.

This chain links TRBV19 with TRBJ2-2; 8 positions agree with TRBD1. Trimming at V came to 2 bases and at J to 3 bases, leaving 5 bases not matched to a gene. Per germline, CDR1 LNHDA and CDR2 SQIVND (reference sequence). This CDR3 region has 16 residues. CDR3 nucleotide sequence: TGTGCCAGTAGTATATACAGGGGGTCGGACACCGGGGAGCTGTTTTTT. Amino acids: CASSIYRGSDTGELFF.

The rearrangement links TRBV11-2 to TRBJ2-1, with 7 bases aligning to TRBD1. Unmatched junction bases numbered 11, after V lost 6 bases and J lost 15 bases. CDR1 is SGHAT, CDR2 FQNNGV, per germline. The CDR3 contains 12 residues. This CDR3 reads CASRGRGPGTFF. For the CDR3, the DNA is TGTGCCAGCAGAGGAAGGGGGCCCGGGACGTTCTTC.